The 30 T cell receptor beta chains presented below share a single source sample, sequenced in a study of identical twins. One entry per CDR3 protein results from TCRdb running MiXCR on the 5' RACE reads. The sample lists about 690,000 distinct CDR3 sequences; around 5.7% were seen once. Sequencing was done on a sample of naive T cells sorted from blood. The receptors were gathered from a man between 18 and 35 years old in good health.

This clonotype came up a few times. J is TRBJ2-1 and V is TRBV12-3 or TRBV12-4; 7 bases are shared with TRBD2. The CDR3 has 14 residues. With V trimmed by 10 bases and J by 6 bases, 12 bases remained unmatched. The CDR3 coding sequence is TGTGCCACCCTCCTGGCGGGAGTCGGCAATGAGCAGTTCTTC. Its translation: CATLLAGVGNEQFF.

This clonotype was counted ten times or more. The chain employs TRBV4-1 and TRBJ2-1; 11 bases agree with TRBD2. The CDR3 covers 16 residues. The J segment lost 7 bases and the V segment lost 1 base, leaving 6 bases of the junction unmatched. Germline V gene sequence: CDR1 MGHRA, CDR2 YSYEKL. Written as DNA, the CDR3 is TGCGCCAGCAGCCAAGTAGCGGGAGGGGTTGGGAATGAGCAGTTCTTC. Amino acid sequence: CASSQVAGGVGNEQFF.

This clonotype was counted a few times. This chain connects TRBV3-1 to TRBJ2-1; D is unclear. Trimming took off 7 bases at V and 7 bases at J, with 14 bases between the two ends. The germline gives CDR1 LGHDT, CDR2 YNNKEL (reference sequence). The CDR3 spans 13 residues. The CDR3 nucleotides are TGTGCCAGCAAGACTCCGACCAATAATGAGCAGTTCTTC. It specifies CASKTPTNNEQFF.

The table lists this clonotype with a few counts. The chain joins TRBV6-2 or TRBV6-3 to TRBJ2-7; D call uncertain. The CDR3 spans 11 residues. Looked up from germline, CDR1 is MNHEY and CDR2 is SVGEGT. Trimming pared 6 bases from V and 5 bases from J, leaving 8 bases between. CDR3 sequence: CASSPADEQYF. CDR3 nucleotide sequence: TGTGCCAGCAGCCCGGCAGACGAGCAGTACTTC.

Only a few counts were recorded for this clonotype. This chain links TRBV7-8 with TRBJ2-3, with 12 bases identical to TRBD2. This CDR3 has 18 residues. Germline CDR1 and CDR2: SGHVS and FQNEAQ. V gave up 3 bases and J gave up 4 bases; unmatched junction bases: 11. Here the CDR3 DNA reads TGTGCCAGCAGCTTGTACCCCTGGACTAGCGGGATAGCAGATACGCAGTATTTT. Amino acids: CASSLYPWTSGIADTQYF.

The sample holds many counts of this clonotype. V usage is TRBV12-3 or TRBV12-4 and J usage is TRBJ2-7; a weak D match, TRBD2 (5 bases). The CDR3 length is 13 residues. V was trimmed by 8 bases and J by 2 bases, leaving 13 bases between them. CDR3 coding DNA: TGTGCCAGCGGGAAAAGCGGAACCTACGAGCAGTACTTC. It translates to CASGKSGTYEQYF.

This clonotype was observed many times. The chain combines TRBV7-9 with TRBJ1-4; D is uncertain. V lost 5 bases to trimming and J lost 1 base, with 8 bases between them. CDR3 length: 14 residues. The V gene's germline CDR1 is SEHNR and CDR2 FQNEAQ (reference sequence). CDR3 loop: CASSPMGTNEKLFF. The CDR3, as DNA: TGTGCCAGCAGCCCGATGGGAACTAATGAAAAACTGTTTTTT.

The chain joins TRBV5-1 to TRBJ2-3, with D uncertain. The CDR3 contains 16 residues. The germline CDR1 and CDR2 sequences are SGHRS and YFSETQ. V was clipped by 0 bases and J by 3 bases, with 14 bases between them. The chain's CDR3 is CASSLGRVNPTDTQYF. The CDR3, as DNA: TGCGCCAGCAGCTTGGGCCGGGTTAATCCAACAGATACGCAGTATTTT.

This clonotype was seen ten or more times. V gene TRBV5-1 combines with J gene TRBJ2-7, with a tentative D call TRBD1 (6 bases). The germline V and J ends were trimmed by 5 bases and 0 bases, with 18 bases remaining between them. This CDR3 has 16 residues. Germline CDR1 reads SGHRS; CDR2 reads YFSETQ. CDR3 sequence (DNA): TGCGCCAGCAGGCCCGAACAGGGATGGAGCTCCTACGAGCAGTACTTC. It codes for CASRPEQGWSSYEQYF.

This clonotype came up many times. The chain uses TRBV10-2 and TRBJ2-7; D not certain. Trimming took 4 bases from V and 6 from J, leaving 16 bases between them. The CDR3 is made up of 14 amino acids. Germline-derived CDR1 and CDR2 are WSHSY and SAAADI. The CDR3: CASSGLLERGEQYV. CDR3 sequence (DNA): TGCGCCAGCAGTGGCCTATTGGAGAGAGGCGAGCAGTACGTC.

The chain uses TRBV28 and TRBJ2-3, with D tentatively TRBD2 (6 bases). Trimming pared 4 bases from V and 7 bases from J, leaving 24 bases between. The CDR3 is 17 amino acids. Germline V gene data show CDR1 as MDHEN and CDR2 as SYDVKM. The CDR3 nucleotides read TGTGCCAGCAGTTCTTGGGCGGGAACCCCCATTGAGAATACGCAGTATTTT. Translation: CASSSWAGTPIENTQYF.

This clonotype was seen ten or more times. The chain combines TRBV5-1 with TRBJ2-5; TRBD2 matches at 11 bases. Trimming at V came to 0 bases and at J to 5 bases, leaving 6 bases not matched to a gene. The CDR3 covers 16 residues. The V gene's germline CDR1 is SGHRS and CDR2 YFSETQ. CDR3 amino acids: CASSLGASGRLETQYF. The CDR3 coding sequence is TGCGCCAGCAGCTTGGGCGCTAGCGGGAGGTTGGAGACCCAGTACTTC.

The chain joins TRBV20-1 to TRBJ2-1, with TRBD2 matching 11 bases. The ends lost 6 bases at V and 12 bases at J; junction bases unmatched: 16. Germline V gives CDR1 DFQATT, CDR2 SNEGSKA (reference sequence). The CDR3 length is 15 residues. The chain's CDR3 is CSAGRELAGADGQFF. Written as DNA, the CDR3 is TGCAGTGCCGGGAGGGAACTAGCGGGAGCAGATGGGCAGTTCTTC.

This clonotype was detected many times. This chain joins TRBV6-5 and TRBJ2-3, with D uncertain. The CDR3 is 14 residues long. Germline V lookup: CDR1 MNHEY, CDR2 SVGAGI. Trimming took off 4 bases at V and 2 bases at J, with 10 bases between the two ends. The CDR3 here is CASSFSRLTDTQYF. The CDR3 nucleotides read TGTGCCAGCAGTTTCTCGCGGCTCACAGATACGCAGTATTTT.

There are many counts of this clonotype. The chain couples TRBV5-1 to TRBJ1-1, with D perhaps matching TRBD1 (5 bases). V dropped 0 bases and J dropped 4 bases, with 10 bases sitting between them. The CDR3 loop spans 14 amino acids. Germline-derived CDR1 and CDR2 are SGHRS and YFSETQ. The CDR3 DNA follows: TGCGCCAGCAGCTTGGCCCCGGGGGGCACTGAAGCTTTCTTT. Translated: CASSLAPGGTEAFF.

The table lists this clonotype with many counts. The chain has TRBV25-1 and TRBJ2-2, with TRBD2 identical over 8 bases. CDR3 size: 16 residues. Trimming took 4 bases from V and 1 from J; bases not matched to a gene: 5. CDR1 is MGHDK, CDR2 SYGVNS, per germline. CDR3 loop: CASSVLADGNTGELFF. For the CDR3, the DNA is TGTGCCAGCAGTGTACTAGCGGACGGGAACACCGGGGAGCTGTTTTTT.

CDR3 coding DNA: TGTGCCAGCAGCCAATGGAGAGAGGGGGCCAATCAGCCCCAGCATTTT. Translation: CASSQWREGANQPQHF. The rearrangement joins TRBV7-8 to TRBJ1-5; 7 bases are shared with TRBD1. Germline V gene data show CDR1 as SGHVS and CDR2 as FQNEAQ. Unmatched junction bases numbered 10, after V lost 5 bases and J lost 3 bases. The length of the CDR3 is 16 residues.

This clonotype was picked up many times. The CDR3 loop is CASSQVSAEQFF. The CDR3 DNA reads TGTGCCAGCAGCCAAGTATCAGCTGAGCAGTTCTTC. This chain links TRBV9 with TRBJ2-1; D uncertain. In germline, CDR1 is SGDLS, CDR2 YYNGEE. This CDR3 spans 12 amino acids. The V and J ends lost 4 bases and 9 bases respectively, with 11 bases between them.

This sequence joins TRBV29-1 and TRBJ2-7; D remains ambiguous. Deletions cut 7 bases from V and 4 bases from J, with 11 bases between. The CDR3 is made up of 11 amino acids. CDR1 and CDR2 (germline): SQVTM, ANQGSEA. The CDR3 DNA sequence: TGCAGCGATTTCCGAACGTACGAGCAGTACTTC. Encoded protein: CSDFRTYEQYF.

This clonotype was found a few times. The chain links TRBV7-6 to TRBJ2-5; 13 bases are shared with TRBD2. Germline V CDR1 and CDR2: SGHVS, FNYEAQ. With V trimmed by 3 bases and J by 4 bases, 8 bases remained unmatched. CDR3 length equals 17 residues. The CDR3 DNA reads TGTGCCAGCAGCTTCGGACTAGCGGGAGTTGTCGGAGAGACCCAGTACTTC. Translating it yields CASSFGLAGVVGETQYF. Using reference TRBV7-6 and TRBJ2-5 for the parts outside the CDR3, the full variable domain is GAGVSQSPRYKVTKRGQDVALRCDPISGHVSLYWYRQALGQGPEFLTYFNYEAQQDKSGLPNDRFSAERPEGSISTLTIQRTEQRDSAMYRCASSFGLAGVVGETQYFGPGTRLLVL.

This clonotype was detected only a few times. The chain is built from TRBV20-1 and TRBJ2-3, with 8 bases matching TRBD2. CDR3 length: 20 amino acids. Losses at the gene ends were 5 bases for V and 3 bases for J; bases not matched to a gene: 25. Germline V lookup: CDR1 DFQATT, CDR2 SNEGSKA (reference sequence). CDR3 nucleotide sequence: TGCAGTGCTCCGAGTTGGGGTATAGGTGCGCGGGAGGATTCTACAGATACGCAGTATTTT. The encoded protein is CSAPSWGIGAREDSTDTQYF.

This clonotype has a count of ten or more. This sequence joins TRBV5-1 and TRBJ2-1, with 7 bases lining up with TRBD1. Germline CDR1 and CDR2: SGHRS and YFSETQ. The ends lost 3 bases at V and 0 bases at J; junction bases unmatched: 3. This CDR3 comprises 15 residues. CDR3 in amino acids: CASSSRDSSYNEQFF. CDR3 nucleotides: TGCGCCAGCAGCTCCAGGGACAGCTCCTACAATGAGCAGTTCTTC.

V and J are TRBV27 and TRBJ2-7; 9 bases line up with TRBD2. The length of the CDR3 is 15 residues. Germline V lookup: CDR1 MNHEY, CDR2 SMNVEV (reference sequence). With V trimmed by 2 bases and J by 2 bases, 4 bases remained unmatched. The CDR3 sequence is CASSLRGLATYEQYF. The CDR3, as DNA: TGTGCCAGCAGTTTAAGGGGACTAGCCACCTACGAGCAGTACTTC.

This clonotype was counted ten times or more. V and J are TRBV4-3 and TRBJ1-5; no reliable D call. The V gene's germline CDR1 is LGHNA and CDR2 YSLEER. V was trimmed by 0 bases and J by 5 bases, leaving 14 bases between them. CDR3 size: 16 residues. CDR3 loop: CASSQDHLSRDQPQHF. CDR3 DNA sequence: TGCGCCAGCAGCCAAGATCACTTGTCGAGGGATCAGCCCCAGCATTTT.

This rearrangement joins TRBV4-2 to TRBJ2-1; 10 bases agree with TRBD2. The V and J ends lost 1 base and 7 bases, in that order; junction bases with no gene match: 4. The V gene's germline CDR1 is LGHNA and CDR2 YNFKEQ. This CDR3 has 15 amino acids. The chain's CDR3 is CASSQASGSMNEQFF. The CDR3 DNA reads TGTGCCAGCAGCCAAGCTAGCGGGAGTATGAATGAGCAGTTCTTC.

This clonotype was found a few times. J is TRBJ2-1 and V is TRBV7-9; D not resolved. CDR1 is SEHNR, CDR2 FQNEAQ, per germline (reference sequence). The CDR3 is made up of 13 amino acids. V lost 6 bases and J lost 5, with 11 bases in between. CDR3 sequence reads: CASRQDTNNEQFF. The CDR3 DNA is TGTGCCAGCAGACAAGACACGAACAATGAGCAGTTCTTC.

This clonotype has more than one count but fewer than ten. CDR3 in amino acids: CASRNDRASNEKLFF. CDR3 in DNA: TGTGCCAGCAGAAACGACAGGGCGTCTAATGAAAAACTGTTTTTT. The chain is built from TRBV6-2 or TRBV6-3 and TRBJ1-4, with 7 nucleotides matching TRBD1. The length of the CDR3 is 15 residues. Germline V gene lookup returns CDR1 MNHEY and CDR2 SVGEGT. Losses at the gene ends were 6 bases for V and 3 bases for J; bases not matched to a gene: 7.

This clonotype was seen many times. This chain connects TRBV29-1 to TRBJ2-3; D is uncertain. The CDR3 length is 11 residues. Germline lookup yields CDR1 SQVTM and CDR2 ANQGSEA. The V end lost 7 bases, the J end lost 6 bases, and 11 bases lay between the germline ends. The DNA for the CDR3 is TGCAGCGCTGGGCCAATCGATACGCAGTATTTT. It translates to CSAGPIDTQYF.

V gene TRBV12-3 or TRBV12-4 combines with J gene TRBJ1-2; 7 bases map to TRBD1. This CDR3 has 14 residues. V shed 4 bases and J 8 bases; nucleotides not matched to a gene: 10. CDR3 in amino acids: CASSSPGQPFGYTF. The DNA of the CDR3 is TGTGCCAGCAGTTCTCCGGGACAGCCCTTCGGCTACACCTTC.

This clonotype was seen more than once but under ten times. The gene calls are TRBV12-5 and TRBJ1-2, with D maybe TRBD1 (5 bases). Trimming cost V 7 bases and J 4 bases, with 19 bases left between them. This CDR3 is 15 amino acids long. Looked up from germline, CDR1 is LGHNT and CDR2 is FRNRAP. This CDR3 is CASVPGGANTYGYTF. CDR3 sequence (DNA): TGTGCTAGTGTACCCGGAGGGGCGAATACCTATGGCTACACCTTC.